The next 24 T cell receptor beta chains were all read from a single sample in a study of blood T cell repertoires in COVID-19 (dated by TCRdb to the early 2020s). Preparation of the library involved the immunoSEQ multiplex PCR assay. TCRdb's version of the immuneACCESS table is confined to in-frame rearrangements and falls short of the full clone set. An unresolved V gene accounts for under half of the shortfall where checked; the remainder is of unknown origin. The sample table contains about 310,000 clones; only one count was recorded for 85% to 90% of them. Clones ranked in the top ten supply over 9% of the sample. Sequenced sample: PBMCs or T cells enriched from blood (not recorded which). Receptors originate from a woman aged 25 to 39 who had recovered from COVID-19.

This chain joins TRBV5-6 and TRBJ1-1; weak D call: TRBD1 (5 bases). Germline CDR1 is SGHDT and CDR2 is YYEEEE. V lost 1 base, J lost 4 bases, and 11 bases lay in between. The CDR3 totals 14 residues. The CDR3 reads CASSLYRLSTEAFF. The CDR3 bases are TGTGCCAGCAGCTTGTACAGGTTGAGCACTGAAGCTTTCTTT. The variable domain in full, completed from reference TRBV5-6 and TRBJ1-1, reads DAGVTQSPTHLIKTRGQQVTLRCSPKSGHDTVSWYQQALGQGPQFIFQYYEEEERQRGNFPDRFSGHQFPNYSSELNVNALLLGDSALYLCASSLYRLSTEAFFGQGTRLTVV.

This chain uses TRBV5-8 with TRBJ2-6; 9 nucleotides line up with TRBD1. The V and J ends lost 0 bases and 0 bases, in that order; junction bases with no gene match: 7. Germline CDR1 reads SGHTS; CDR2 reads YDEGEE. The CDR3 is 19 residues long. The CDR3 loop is CASSLELWTGVSGANVLTF. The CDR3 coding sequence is TGTGCCAGCAGCTTGGAGCTTTGGACAGGGGTCTCTGGGGCCAACGTCCTGACTTTC.

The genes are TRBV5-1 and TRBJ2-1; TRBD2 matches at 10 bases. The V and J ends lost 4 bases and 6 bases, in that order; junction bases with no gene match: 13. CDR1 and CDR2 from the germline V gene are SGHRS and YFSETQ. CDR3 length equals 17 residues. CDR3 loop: CASSAGRRLAGSNEQFF. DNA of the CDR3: TGCGCCAGCAGCGCCGGCCGTCGACTAGCGGGTAGCAATGAGCAGTTCTTC.

This CDR3 reads CASSLARGGPNEKLFF. CDR3 nucleotide sequence: TGTGCCAGCAGCTTAGCCAGGGGAGGGCCCAATGAAAAACTGTTTTTT. The chain employs TRBV7-9 and TRBJ1-4; D might be TRBD1 (6 bases). Per germline, CDR1 SEHNR and CDR2 FQNEAQ (reference sequence). The V end was cut by 0 bases, the J end by 5 bases, with 13 bases between. CDR3 length: 16 amino acids.

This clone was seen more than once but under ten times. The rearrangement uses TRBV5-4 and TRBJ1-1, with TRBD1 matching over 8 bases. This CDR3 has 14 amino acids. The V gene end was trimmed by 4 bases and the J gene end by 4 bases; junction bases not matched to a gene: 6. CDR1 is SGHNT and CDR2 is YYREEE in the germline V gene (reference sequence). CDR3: CASSTDRGGTEAFF. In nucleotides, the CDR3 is TGTGCCAGCAGCACAGACAGGGGTGGCACTGAAGCTTTCTTT.

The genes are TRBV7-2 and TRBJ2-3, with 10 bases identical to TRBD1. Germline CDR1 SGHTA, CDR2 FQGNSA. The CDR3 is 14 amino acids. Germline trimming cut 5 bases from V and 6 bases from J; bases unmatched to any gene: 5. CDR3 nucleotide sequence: TGTGCCAGCAGCCCGGACAGGGGGGAGGATACGCAGTATTTT. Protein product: CASSPDRGEDTQYF.

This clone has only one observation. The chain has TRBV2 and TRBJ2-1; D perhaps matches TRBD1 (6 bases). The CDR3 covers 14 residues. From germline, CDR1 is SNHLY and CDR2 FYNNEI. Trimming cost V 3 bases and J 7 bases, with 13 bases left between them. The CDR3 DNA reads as TGTGCCAGCAGTGATAGGACAGCGGTGAATGAGCAGTTCTTC. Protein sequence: CASSDRTAVNEQFF.

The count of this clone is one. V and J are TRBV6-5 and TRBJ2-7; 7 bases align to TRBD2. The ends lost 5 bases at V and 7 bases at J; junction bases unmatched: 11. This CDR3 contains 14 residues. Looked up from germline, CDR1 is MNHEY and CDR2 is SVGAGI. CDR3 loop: CASSRTDGGREQYF. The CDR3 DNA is TGTGCCAGCAGTCGGACGGACGGGGGGAGGGAGCAGTACTTC.

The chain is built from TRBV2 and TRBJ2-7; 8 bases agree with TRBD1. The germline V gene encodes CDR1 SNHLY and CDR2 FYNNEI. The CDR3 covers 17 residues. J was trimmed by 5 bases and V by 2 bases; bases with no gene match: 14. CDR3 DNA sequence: TGTGCCAGCAGTGAAAATGGTTTGCAGGGGGCGCGGAACGAGCAGTACTTC. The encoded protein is CASSENGLQGARNEQYF.

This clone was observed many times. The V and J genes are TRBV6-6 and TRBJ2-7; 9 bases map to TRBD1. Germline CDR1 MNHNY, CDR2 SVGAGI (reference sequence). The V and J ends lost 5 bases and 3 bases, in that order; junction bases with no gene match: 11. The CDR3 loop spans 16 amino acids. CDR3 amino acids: CASSRAPGTGFYEQYF. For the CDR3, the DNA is TGTGCCAGCAGTCGTGCACCCGGGACAGGGTTCTACGAGCAGTACTTC.

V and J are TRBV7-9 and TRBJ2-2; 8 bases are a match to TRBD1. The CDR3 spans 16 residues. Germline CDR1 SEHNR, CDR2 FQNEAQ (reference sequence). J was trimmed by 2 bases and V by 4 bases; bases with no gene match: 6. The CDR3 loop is CASSSDRALNTGELFF. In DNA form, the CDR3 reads TGTGCCAGCAGCTCGGACAGGGCCTTAAACACCGGGGAGCTGTTTTTT.

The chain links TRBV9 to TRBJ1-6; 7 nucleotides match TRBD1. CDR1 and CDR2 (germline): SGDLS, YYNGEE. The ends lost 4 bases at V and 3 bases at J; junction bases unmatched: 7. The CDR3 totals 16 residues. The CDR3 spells CASSPRQGDYNSPLHF. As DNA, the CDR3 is TGTGCCAGCAGCCCACGGCAGGGGGACTATAATTCACCCCTCCACTTT.

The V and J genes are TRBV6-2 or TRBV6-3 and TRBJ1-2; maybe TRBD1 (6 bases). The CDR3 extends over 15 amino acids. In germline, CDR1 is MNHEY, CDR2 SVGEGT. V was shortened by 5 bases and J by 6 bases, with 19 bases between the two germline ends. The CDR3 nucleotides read TGTGCCAGCAGTCCCCGGAACGGACAGAAAGATGGCTACACCTTC. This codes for CASSPRNGQKDGYTF.

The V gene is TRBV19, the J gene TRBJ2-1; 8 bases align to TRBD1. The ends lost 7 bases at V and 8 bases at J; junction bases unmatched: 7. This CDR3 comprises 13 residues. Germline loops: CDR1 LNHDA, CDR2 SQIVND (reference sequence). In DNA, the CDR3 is TGTGCCAGTACCTATGGACAGGGCTATGAGCAGTTCTTC. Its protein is CASTYGQGYEQFF.

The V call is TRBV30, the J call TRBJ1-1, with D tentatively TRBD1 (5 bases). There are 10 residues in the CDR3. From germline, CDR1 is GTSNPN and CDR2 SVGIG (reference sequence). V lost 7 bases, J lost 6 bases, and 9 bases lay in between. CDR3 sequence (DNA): TGTGCCTTCGGGGGATCTGAAGCTTTCTTT. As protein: CAFGGSEAFF.

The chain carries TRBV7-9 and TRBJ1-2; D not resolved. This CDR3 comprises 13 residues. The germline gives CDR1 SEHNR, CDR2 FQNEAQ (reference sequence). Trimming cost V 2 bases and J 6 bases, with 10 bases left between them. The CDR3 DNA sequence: TGTGCCAGCAGCTTAATTGACCGGGATGGCTACACCTTC. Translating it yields CASSLIDRDGYTF.

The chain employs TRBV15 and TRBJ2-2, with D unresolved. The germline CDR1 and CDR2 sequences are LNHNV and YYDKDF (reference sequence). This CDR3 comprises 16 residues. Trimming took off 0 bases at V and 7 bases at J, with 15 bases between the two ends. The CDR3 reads CATSRDAILNDGELFF. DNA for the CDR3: TGTGCCACCAGCAGAGATGCGATTTTAAATGACGGGGAGCTGTTTTTT. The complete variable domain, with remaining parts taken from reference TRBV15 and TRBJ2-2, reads DAMVIQNPRYQVTQFGKPVTLSCSQTLNHNVMYWYQQKSSQAPKLLFHYYDKDFNNEADTPDNFQSRRPNTSFCFLDIRSPGLGDTAMYLCATSRDAILNDGELFFGEGSRLTVL.

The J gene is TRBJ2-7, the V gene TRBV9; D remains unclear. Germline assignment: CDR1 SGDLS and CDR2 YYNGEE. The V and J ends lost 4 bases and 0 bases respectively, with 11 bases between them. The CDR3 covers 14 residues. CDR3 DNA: TGTGCCAGCAGCAGACAAGGCCTCTCCTACGAGCAGTACTTC. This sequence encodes CASSRQGLSYEQYF.

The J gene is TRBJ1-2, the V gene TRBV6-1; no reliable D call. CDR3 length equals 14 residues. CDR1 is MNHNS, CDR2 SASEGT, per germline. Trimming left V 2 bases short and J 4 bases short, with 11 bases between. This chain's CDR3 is CASSELNFGYGYTF. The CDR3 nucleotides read TGTGCCAGCAGTGAATTGAATTTCGGCTATGGCTACACCTTC.

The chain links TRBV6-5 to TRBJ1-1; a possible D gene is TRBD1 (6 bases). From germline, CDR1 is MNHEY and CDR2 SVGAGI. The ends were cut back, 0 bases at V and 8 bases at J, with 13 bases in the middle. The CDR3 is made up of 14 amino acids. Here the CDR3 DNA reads TGTGCCAGCAGTTACTCGAGGGGGACAATCGAAGCTTTCTTT. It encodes CASSYSRGTIEAFF.

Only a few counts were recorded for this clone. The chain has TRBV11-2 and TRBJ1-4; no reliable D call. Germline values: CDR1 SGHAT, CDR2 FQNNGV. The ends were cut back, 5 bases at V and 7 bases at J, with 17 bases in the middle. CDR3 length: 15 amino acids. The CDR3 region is CASSPNLSAGEKLFF. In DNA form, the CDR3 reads TGTGCCAGCAGCCCAAATTTATCGGCGGGTGAAAAACTGTTTTTT. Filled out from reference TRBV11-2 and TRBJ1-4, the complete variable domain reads EAGVAQSPRYKIIEKRQSVAFWCNPISGHATLYWYQQILGQGPKLLIQFQNNGVVDDSQLPKDRFSAERLKGVDSTLKIQPAKLEDSAVYLCASSPNLSAGEKLFFGSGTQLSVL.

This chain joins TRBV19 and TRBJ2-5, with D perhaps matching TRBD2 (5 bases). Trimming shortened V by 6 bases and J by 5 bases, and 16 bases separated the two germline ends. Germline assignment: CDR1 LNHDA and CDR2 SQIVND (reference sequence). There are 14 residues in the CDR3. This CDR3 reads CASRDRRLGETQYF. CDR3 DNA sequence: TGTGCCAGTAGGGATAGGAGGTTGGGGGAGACCCAGTACTTC.

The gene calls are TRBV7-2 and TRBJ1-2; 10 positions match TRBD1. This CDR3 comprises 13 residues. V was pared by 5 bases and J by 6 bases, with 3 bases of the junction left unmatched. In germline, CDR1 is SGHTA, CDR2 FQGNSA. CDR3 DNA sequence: TGTGCCAGCAGCACCGGACAGGGGGATGGCTACACCTTC. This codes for CASSTGQGDGYTF.

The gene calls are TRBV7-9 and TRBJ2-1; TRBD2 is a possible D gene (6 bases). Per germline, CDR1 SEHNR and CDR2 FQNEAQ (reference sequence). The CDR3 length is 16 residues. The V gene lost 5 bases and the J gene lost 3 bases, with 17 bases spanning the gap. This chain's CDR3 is CASSPKLRESYNEQFF. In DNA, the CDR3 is TGTGCCAGCAGCCCGAAGTTGCGGGAAAGCTACAATGAGCAGTTCTTC. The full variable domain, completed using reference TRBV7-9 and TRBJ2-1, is DTGVSQNPRHKITKRGQNVTFRCDPISEHNRLYWYRQTLGQGPEFLTYFQNEAQLEKSRLLSDRFSAERPKGSFSTLEIQRTEQGDSAMYLCASSPKLRESYNEQFFGPGTRLTVL.